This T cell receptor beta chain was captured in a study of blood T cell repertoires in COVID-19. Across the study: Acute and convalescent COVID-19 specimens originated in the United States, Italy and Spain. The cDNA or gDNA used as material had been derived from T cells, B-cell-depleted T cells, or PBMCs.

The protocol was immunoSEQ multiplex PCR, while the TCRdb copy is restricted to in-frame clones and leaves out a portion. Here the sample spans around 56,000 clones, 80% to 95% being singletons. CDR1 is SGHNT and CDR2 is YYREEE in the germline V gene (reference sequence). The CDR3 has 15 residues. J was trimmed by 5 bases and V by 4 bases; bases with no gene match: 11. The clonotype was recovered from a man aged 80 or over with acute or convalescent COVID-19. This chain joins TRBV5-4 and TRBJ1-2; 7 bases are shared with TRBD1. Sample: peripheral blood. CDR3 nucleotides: TGTGCCAGCAGCCCCGAGGACAGGACGGGGTATGGCTACACCTTC. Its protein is CASSPEDRTGYGYTF.